Listed below are T cell receptor beta chains from one sample, sequenced in a study of glioma-infiltrating T cells. From the multiplex PCR reads, TCRdb called clonotypes with MiXCR, one entry per CDR3 protein. The profile shows roughly 42,000 distinct CDR3 sequences, about 20% of them singletons. Source material: glioma tissue, nonneoplastic brain tissue, or PBMCs (not recorded which). These receptor sequences come from a human donor with low-grade glioma or glioblastoma, undergoing nonglioma brain surgery, or in good health (not recorded which). The CDR3 runs from the conserved cysteine through the conserved F or W. The order of the fields is D gene, V gene, clone size, J gene, CDR3 DNA, CDR3 protein. A D gene is named only where the DNA matches it firmly. Not every row has a clone size; where given, it reads once, few, many or a size class.

>TRBD1|TRBV20-1|-|TRBJ1-2
TGCAGTGTTGGGGACAGCCCCTGGGGGAGGGACTATGGCTACACCTTC
CSVGDSPWGRDYGYTF
>-|TRBV20-1|many|TRBJ2-6
TGCAGTGCTATCAGTCCCGGACCAGTGGTTGGGGCCAACGTCCTGACTTTC
CSAISPGPVVGANVLTF
>-|TRBV10-3|many|TRBJ1-1
TGTGCCATCAGTGAAGCGCCTAACACTGAAGCTTTCTTT
CAISEAPNTEAFF
>-|TRBV5-1|many|TRBJ1-3
TGCGCCAGCAGGGAAGACTCTGGAAACACCATATATTTT
CASREDSGNTIYF
>-|TRBV4-1|many|TRBJ1-6
TGCGCCAGCAGCCAAGACCCGACGTCCTATTCACCCCTCCACTTT
CASSQDPTSYSPLHF
>TRBD1|TRBV20-1|many|TRBJ2-2
TGCAGTGCCGTGACAGGGGTTTACACCGGGGAGCTGTTTTTT
CSAVTGVYTGELFF
>TRBD1|TRBV29-1|few|TRBJ1-2
TGCAGCGTTCGGACAGGGGAGAACTATGGCTACACCTTC
CSVRTGENYGYTF
>TRBD1|TRBV5-4|-|TRBJ2-7
TGTGCCAGCAGCGCGACCGGGACAGGGAGGGACGAGCAGTACTTC
CASSATGTGRDEQYF
>-|TRBV29-1|few|TRBJ1-3
TGCAGCGTTGTTTGGCTGACGGAGGGGAACACCATATATTTT
CSVVWLTEGNTIYF
>TRBD1|TRBV12-3/TRBV12-4|many|TRBJ1-5
TGTGCCAGCAGTCGAACAAGGGGGCTGGCGGAGGCCCAGCATTTT
CASSRTRGLAEAQHF
>-|TRBV28|-|TRBJ2-7
TGTGCCAGCGGTTCTCACCATCCAATTGGGTACGGGCAGTACTTC
CASGSHHPIGYGQYF
>-|TRBV19|few|TRBJ2-5
TGTGCCAGTAGTCACTCCCGGGGGACCCAGTACTTC
CASSHSRGTQYF
>-|TRBV10-2|few|TRBJ2-3
TGCGCCAGCAGTGAGTCGACTCAGGGAGATACGCAGTATTTT
CASSESTQGDTQYF
>-|TRBV7-9|-|TRBJ2-3
TGTGCCAGCAGCTTAGAAGCCGGAGGTACGCAGTATTTT
CASSLEAGGTQYF
>-|TRBV6-1|many|TRBJ2-1
TGTGCCAGCAGTGAAATGTACAATAGTGATGAGCAGTTCTTC
CASSEMYNSDEQFF
>-|TRBV4-2|-|TRBJ1-6
TGTGGCAGCAGCCAAGAACTAACAGCGAGAAATTCACCCCTCCACTTT
CGSSQELTARNSPLHF
>-|TRBV2|many|TRBJ1-1
TGTGCCAGCGGCCTTATGAACACTGAAGCTTTCTTT
CASGLMNTEAFF
>TRBD1|TRBV20-1|many|TRBJ2-7
TGCAGTGCTAGAGATTGGGGACAGAGCTCCTACGAGCAGTACTTC
CSARDWGQSSYEQYF
>-|TRBV6-6|many|TRBJ1-1
TGTGCCAGCAGTTACGCGATCAACAGGGACAACACTGAAGCTTTCTTT
CASSYAINRDNTEAFF
>-|TRBV11-3|many|TRBJ2-3
TGTGCCAGCAGCTCGAGCTTGGGGGATACGCAGTATTTT
CASSSSLGDTQYF
>-|TRBV28|many|TRBJ1-1
TGTGCCAGCAGTACCCTGGGGGGGAACACTGAAGCTTTCTTT
CASSTLGGNTEAFF
>TRBD2|TRBV20-1|-|TRBJ2-5
TGCAGTGCTAGAGATTTGACTAGCGGGGGGAGAGAGACCCAGTACTTC
CSARDLTSGGRETQYF
>-|TRBV19|-|TRBJ1-3
TGTGCCAGTAGCCAGAGGGGAACTGGAAACACCATATATTTT
CASSQRGTGNTIYF
>-|TRBV7-2|many|TRBJ2-7
TGTGCCAGCAGCTCCAACCTGGGGGGACAGTCCTACGAGCAGTACTTC
CASSSNLGGQSYEQYF
>-|TRBV20-1|many|TRBJ2-3
TGCAGTGCTAGAGATTTGGTCACAGATACGCAGTATTTT
CSARDLVTDTQYF
>TRBD1|TRBV2|many|TRBJ1-5
TGTGCCAGCAGTGGGACAGGTAGCAATCAGCCCCAGCATTTT
CASSGTGSNQPQHF
>TRBD1|TRBV3-1|many|TRBJ1-2
TGTGCCAGCAGCCAAGACGGGACAGGGAAGGATGGCTACACCTTC
CASSQDGTGKDGYTF
>-|TRBV3-1|-|TRBJ2-1
TGTGTCAGCAGCCAGGGCCGAGGCAATGAGCAGTTCTTC
CVSSQGRGNEQFF
>-|TRBV28|once|TRBJ2-7
TGTGCCAGCAGTTGGACTAACGGGGAGGGGGAGCAGCACTTC
CASSWTNGEGEQHF
>-|TRBV7-2|-|TRBJ2-7
TGTGCCAGCAGCCTCGTCGGATCCAAGGTCTGGGAACAGTACTTC
CASSLVGSKVWEQYF
>TRBD2|TRBV3-1|many|TRBJ2-3
TGTGCCAGCGGCCTGACTAGCGGGGGCACAGATACGCAGTATTTT
CASGLTSGGTDTQYF
>-|TRBV20-1|many|TRBJ2-1
TGCAGTGCTAGAGCACCGAGCTCCTACAATGAGCAGTTCTTC
CSARAPSSYNEQFF
>-|TRBV7-8|many|TRBJ2-1
TGTGCCAGCCGAGGTATGGCCGCCTACAATGAGCAGTTCTTC
CASRGMAAYNEQFF
>-|TRBV4-1|-|TRBJ2-2
TGCGCCAGCAGCCAAACGGAACTAGAGGACACCGGGGAGCTGCTTTTT
CASSQTELEDTGELLF
>-|TRBV20-1|many|TRBJ2-7
TGCAGTGCTAGAAGGGGCACCTACGAGCAGTACTTC
CSARRGTYEQYF
>-|TRBV20-1|-|TRBJ2-7
TGCGGTGCTTATGCTACGGGACCTTACGAGCAGTACTTC
CGAYATGPYEQYF
>-|TRBV20-1|many|TRBJ1-5
TGCAGCGGAGGGGGGGTGGATCAGCCCCAGCATTTT
CSGGGVDQPQHF
>-|TRBV3-1|-|TRBJ2-3
TGTGCCAGCAGCCAAGGGGGGATCGGACGGAGCACAGATACGCAGTATTTT
CASSQGGIGRSTDTQYF
>-|TRBV6-2/TRBV6-3|-|TRBJ1-2
TGTGCCGGCTCGAGGGGAATCTATGGCTACACCTTC
CAGSRGIYGYTF
>-|TRBV4-1|many|TRBJ2-1
TGCGCCAGCAGCCCCGGGGCTCCTAGCTATGAGCAGTTCTTC
CASSPGAPSYEQFF
>-|TRBV28|-|TRBJ2-7
TGTGCCATCATTCGGCTGGGGCGCCACGAGCCGTACTTC
CAIIRLGRHEPYF
>TRBD1|TRBV6-2/TRBV6-3|medium-sized|TRBJ2-3
TGTGCCAGCAAACAGGGGTTCGGGACAGATACGCAGTATTTT
CASKQGFGTDTQYF
>-|TRBV4-1|many|TRBJ2-1
TGCGCCAGCAGCCCCTCTAGGGATGAGCAGTTCTTC
CASSPSRDEQFF
>-|TRBV4-1|many|TRBJ2-3
TGCGCCAGCAGCCCGTGGGGCCCCACAGATACGCAGTATTTT
CASSPWGPTDTQYF
>-|TRBV2|many|TRBJ2-7
TGTGCCAGCAGTGAAGGAGCAGGGGCCTACGAGCAGTACTTC
CASSEGAGAYEQYF
>TRBD1|TRBV15|many|TRBJ2-7
TGTGCCACCCGCCGGGACAGGGGCTCCTACGAGCAGTACTTC
CATRRDRGSYEQYF
>-|TRBV15|many|TRBJ2-3
TGTGCCACCAGCAGAGATTCTACAGATACGCAGTATTTT
CATSRDSTDTQYF
>-|TRBV6-1|many|TRBJ2-1
TGTGCCAGCAGCCTACGGGCTTTTACAGGGCCCAATGAGCAGTTCTTC
CASSLRAFTGPNEQFF
>-|TRBV16|many|TRBJ1-1
TGTGCCAGCAGCCGACAACTAATGAACACTGAAGCTTTCTTT
CASSRQLMNTEAFF
>-|TRBV3-1|many|TRBJ2-1
TGTGCCAGCAGCCAAGATTGGGACTCCTACAATGAGCAGTTCTTC
CASSQDWDSYNEQFF
>TRBD1|TRBV28|-|TRBJ1-1
TGTGCCTGGACGGGACAGCTACCCATGAACACTGAAGCTTTCTTT
CAWTGQLPMNTEAFF